This T cell receptor (beta chain) was sequenced in a study of OX40 agonist ivuxolimab in advanced cancers. The repertoire was sequenced with immunoSEQ multiplex PCR; TCRdb's copy has only in-frame clones and lacks some. The sample shows approximately 41,000 clones, 70% to 90% of them seen only once. Findings of the study overall: On average, a greater number of expanded clones characterised CD8+ T cells relative to CD4+.

In germline, CDR1 is SGHKS, CDR2 YYEKEE (reference sequence). Trimming at V came to 4 bases and at J to 5 bases, leaving 7 bases not matched to a gene. The CDR3 has 14 amino acids. Concerning this clone: Its antigen is not known.

The rearrangement joins TRBV5-5 to TRBJ2-7; 9 nucleotides line up with TRBD1. The specimen comprised CD4+ or CD8+ T cells sorted from blood, sampled in a trial of the OX40 agonist ivuxolimab. The clonotype comes from an adult with an advanced solid tumor such as melanoma, head and neck, liver or kidney cancer. In DNA form, the CDR3 reads TGTGCCAGCAGCACCGGACAGGGGATCGACGAGCAGTACTTC. Protein sequence: CASSTGQGIDEQYF. Variable domain in full (rest from reference TRBV5-5 and TRBJ2-7): DAGVTQSPTHLIKTRGQQVTLRCSPISGHKSVSWYQQVLGQGPQFIFQYYEKEERGRGNFPDRFSARQFPNYSSELNVNALLLGDSALYLCASSTGQGIDEQYFGPGTRLTVT.